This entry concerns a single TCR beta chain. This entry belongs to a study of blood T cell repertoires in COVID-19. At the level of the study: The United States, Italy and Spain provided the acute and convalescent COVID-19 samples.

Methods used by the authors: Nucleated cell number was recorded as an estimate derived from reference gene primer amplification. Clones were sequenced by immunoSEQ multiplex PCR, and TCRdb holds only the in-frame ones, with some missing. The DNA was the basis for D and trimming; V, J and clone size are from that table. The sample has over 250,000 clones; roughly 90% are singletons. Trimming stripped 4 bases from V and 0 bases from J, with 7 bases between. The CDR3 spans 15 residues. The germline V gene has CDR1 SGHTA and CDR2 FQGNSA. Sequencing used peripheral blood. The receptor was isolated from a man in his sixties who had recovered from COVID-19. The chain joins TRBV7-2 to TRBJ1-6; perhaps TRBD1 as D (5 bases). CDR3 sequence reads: CASSSGGSYNSPLHF. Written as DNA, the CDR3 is TGTGCCAGCAGCTCCGGGGGCTCCTATAATTCACCCCTCCACTTT.